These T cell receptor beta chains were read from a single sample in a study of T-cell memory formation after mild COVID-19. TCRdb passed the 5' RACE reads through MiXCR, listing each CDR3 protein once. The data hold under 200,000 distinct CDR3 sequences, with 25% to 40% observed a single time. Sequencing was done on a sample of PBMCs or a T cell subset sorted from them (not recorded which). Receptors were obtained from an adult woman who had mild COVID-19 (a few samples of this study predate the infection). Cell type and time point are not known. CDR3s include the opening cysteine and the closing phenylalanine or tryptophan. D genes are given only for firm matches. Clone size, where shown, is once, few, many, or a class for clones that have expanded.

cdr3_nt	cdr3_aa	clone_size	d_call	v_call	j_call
TGTGCCAGCACCGCGACTAGCGGCCACACCGGGGAGCTGTTTTTT	CASTATSGHTGELFF	many	TRBD2	TRBV7-3	TRBJ2-2
TGCAGCGTTGGTTCGGAGGGAGGGGGACACACAGATACGCAGTATTTT	CSVGSEGGGHTDTQYF	few	NA	TRBV29-1	TRBJ2-3
TGTGCCAGCAGACGGGGGGGGTCCTACAATGAGCAGTTCTTC	CASRRGGSYNEQFF	NA	TRBD2	TRBV12-3/TRBV12-4	TRBJ2-1
TGCGCCAGCAGCTTGGCGGGACTAGCGCTTCAAGAGACCCAGTACTTC	CASSLAGLALQETQYF	NA	TRBD2	TRBV5-1	TRBJ2-5
TGCGCCAGCAGCTTGGCAGGGCCAGCTAACTATGGCTACACCTTC	CASSLAGPANYGYTF	few	NA	TRBV5-1	TRBJ1-2
TGTGCCAGCAGCTTGGAAACCTACAATGAGCAGTTCTTC	CASSLETYNEQFF	NA	NA	TRBV5-5	TRBJ2-1
TGTGCCAGCAGGCAGGGTGTAGAGCAGTACTTC	CASRQGVEQYF	NA	NA	TRBV12-3/TRBV12-4	TRBJ2-7
TGCAGTGCTAGAGGGGTGCGGCGGGGGGCCTCCTACGAGCAGTACTTC	CSARGVRRGASYEQYF	few	TRBD2	TRBV20-1	TRBJ2-7
TGTGCCAGCAGCCCCCGACTGTTGCCACAGTACAATGAGCAGTTCTTC	CASSPRLLPQYNEQFF	few	NA	TRBV11-2	TRBJ2-1
TGTGCCAGCAGCTATCGCACAAGGCCTAGCGGGGTTTATGAGCAGTTCTTC	CASSYRTRPSGVYEQFF	NA	TRBD2	TRBV7-8	TRBJ2-1
TGCAGTGCGCTTAAGCTTAGCGGGACACCGAGCTCCTACAATGAGCAGTTCTTC	CSALKLSGTPSSYNEQFF	NA	TRBD2	TRBV20-1	TRBJ2-1
TGTGCCAGCAGCCAGGACATTTCGGTTGGCTGGGACAATGAGCAGTTCTTC	CASSQDISVGWDNEQFF	NA	NA	TRBV27	TRBJ2-1
TGTGCCAGCTCACCAAACACAGATACGCAGTATTTT	CASSPNTDTQYF	NA	NA	TRBV18	TRBJ2-3
TGTGCCAGCACTCTCCGGGGACACGAGTATGGCTACACCTTC	CASTLRGHEYGYTF	NA	NA	TRBV12-3/TRBV12-4	TRBJ1-2
TGCAGTGCTAGATTTGTGGATCCCACCGGGGAGCTGTTTTTT	CSARFVDPTGELFF	few	NA	TRBV20-1	TRBJ2-2
TGTGCCAGCAGCCTGATCAGGGCTGGCGAGCAGTACTTC	CASSLIRAGEQYF	NA	NA	TRBV6-5	TRBJ2-7
TGCAGTGCTAGGGCAACAGTAAACCAAGAGACCCAGTACTTC	CSARATVNQETQYF	NA	NA	TRBV20-1	TRBJ2-5
TGTGCCAGCAGCTTAACGTCTGGAGGTAATCAGCCCCAGCATTTT	CASSLTSGGNQPQHF	NA	NA	TRBV7-2	TRBJ1-5
TGCAGTGCTCCGCCGGGCTTGAACACTGAAGCTTTCTTT	CSAPPGLNTEAFF	NA	NA	TRBV20-1	TRBJ1-1
TGTGCCAGCAGCTTGATACCGGGACAGGGGGCTGGGGCCAACGTCCTGACTTTC	CASSLIPGQGAGANVLTF	NA	TRBD1	TRBV11-3	TRBJ2-6
TGTGCCAGCAGTTACAGGGTTGGTACGCAGTATTTT	CASSYRVGTQYF	NA	NA	TRBV12-3/TRBV12-4	TRBJ2-3
TGTGCCAGCAATACAGCCGGTGGCAATGAGCAGTTCTTC	CASNTAGGNEQFF	NA	NA	TRBV6-5	TRBJ2-1
TGTGCCAGCAGCGAGCGGGGGGCCTACAATGAGCAGTTCTTC	CASSERGAYNEQFF	few	TRBD2	TRBV6-6	TRBJ2-1
TGCACAACTAGCGGGGCCTTCACAGATACGCAGTATTTT	CTTSGAFTDTQYF	NA	TRBD2	TRBV20-1	TRBJ2-3
TGTGCCAGCAGCTTGGCGGGTAACGGAGAAAAACTGTTTTTT	CASSLAGNGEKLFF	few	NA	TRBV7-9	TRBJ1-4
TGTGCCAGCAGGCGAACGTGGGACGGATACTACGAGCAGTACTTC	CASRRTWDGYYEQYF	few	NA	TRBV12-3/TRBV12-4	TRBJ2-7
TGTGCCAGCAGCGTGGGCCCACCCCTACTCTCAGTAAACACTGAAGCTTTCTTT	CASSVGPPLLSVNTEAFF	NA	NA	TRBV9	TRBJ1-1
TGTGCCAGCTCACCGGTGGGGCAGTACAATGAGCAGTTCTTC	CASSPVGQYNEQFF	NA	NA	TRBV18	TRBJ2-1
TGTGCCAGCAGCTTAGAAGGGGTAACAGGGGACGTTCAGCCCCAGCATTTT	CASSLEGVTGDVQPQHF	few	TRBD1	TRBV7-8	TRBJ1-5